The 16 T cell receptor beta chains in this list originate from one sample, sequenced in a study of blood T cell repertoires in COVID-19 (dated by TCRdb to the early 2020s). Library construction relied on the immunoSEQ multiplex PCR assay. TCRdb stores this immuneACCESS table with in-frame sequences only. Part of the clones is absent; in the studies checked, under half of the shortfall reflects unresolved V genes, and no reason is known for the rest. Recorded for this sample are 63,000 or so clones; more than 85% of them occurred a single time. The ten biggest clones cover around 3.9% of the sample. The sequenced sample consisted of peripheral blood. These receptor sequences come from a man between 65 and 85 years old with active COVID-19.

The chain joins TRBV7-2 to TRBJ2-3, with D uncertain. The CDR3 sequence is 14 residues long. Germline V gives CDR1 SGHTA, CDR2 FQGNSA. The germline V and J ends were trimmed by 1 base and 2 bases, with 7 bases remaining between them. As DNA, the CDR3 is TGTGCCAGCAGCTTAGGTATCTACACAGATACGCAGTATTTT. Its translation is CASSLGIYTDTQYF. Variable domain in full (rest from reference TRBV7-2 and TRBJ2-3): GAGVSQSPSNKVTEKGKDVELRCDPISGHTALYWYRQSLGQGLEFLIYFQGNSAPDKSGLPSDRFSAERTGGSVSTLTIQRTQQEDSAVYLCASSLGIYTDTQYFGPGTRLTVL.

The genes are TRBV27 and TRBJ1-4, with TRBD1 matching 10 bases. The germline CDR1 and CDR2 sequences are MNHEY and SMNVEV (reference sequence). This CDR3 spans 15 amino acids. Germline trimming cut 4 bases from V and 4 bases from J; bases unmatched to any gene: 3. The CDR3 reads CASSSWDRGNEKLFF. The CDR3, as DNA: TGTGCCAGCAGTTCTTGGGACAGGGGTAATGAAAAACTGTTTTTT.

This clone was found once. The chain links TRBV1 to TRBJ1-2; the DNA was not compared with TRBD1, the D call given in the table. TRBV1 is recorded as a pseudogene. The length of the CDR3 is 14 residues. The CDR3 DNA reads as TGCACCAGCAGCTGTGGGGGCGCTGGCTATGGCTACACCTTC. Residues: CTSSCGGAGYGYTF.

This sequence joins TRBV2 and TRBJ1-1; D may be TRBD1 (6 bases). The CDR3 sequence is 14 residues long. Looked up from germline, CDR1 is SNHLY and CDR2 is FYNNEI. V dropped 6 bases and J dropped 1 base, with 12 bases sitting between them. CDR3 DNA sequence: TGTGCCAGCAGATTCGGGACATCGAACACTGAAGCTTTCTTT. Its protein is CASRFGTSNTEAFF.

The V and J genes are TRBV30 and TRBJ2-1; 11 bases map to TRBD2. In germline, CDR1 is GTSNPN, CDR2 SVGIG (reference sequence). After removal of 7 bases from V and 9 bases from J, the junction contained 8 bases not matched to a gene. The CDR3 totals 13 residues. This chain's CDR3 is CASTSGSLGEQFF. The CDR3 region has the DNA TGTGCCTCTACTAGCGGGAGTTTGGGTGAGCAGTTCTTC.

The CDR3 region is CASSPTGSYEQYF. The CDR3 region has the DNA TGTGCCAGTAGCCCGACAGGATCCTACGAGCAGTACTTC. The V call is TRBV19, the J call TRBJ2-7, with D possibly TRBD1 on 6 matching bases. The CDR3 spans 13 residues. The germline gives CDR1 LNHDA, CDR2 SQIVND (reference sequence). Trimming pared 6 bases from V and 1 base from J, leaving 10 bases between.

V and J are TRBV10-3 and TRBJ2-1, with D possibly matching TRBD1 (5 bases). Trimming stripped 4 bases from V and 5 bases from J, with 9 bases between. Germline V gives CDR1 ENHRY, CDR2 SYGVKD. The CDR3 loop spans 13 amino acids. CDR3 nucleotides: TGTGCCATCAGTGGGGGCGTCCACAATGAGCAGTTCTTC. This encodes CAISGGVHNEQFF.

The chain couples TRBV2 to TRBJ1-6; D is possibly TRBD1 (5 bases). The germline CDR1 and CDR2 sequences are SNHLY and FYNNEI. The V end was cut by 7 bases, the J end by 14 bases, with 15 bases between. CDR3 length: 12 amino acids. CDR3: CASTDLGLSLHF. The DNA of the CDR3 is TGTGCCAGCACCGATCTGGGACTTTCCCTCCACTTT.

The chain couples TRBV5-5 to TRBJ1-2; TRBD1 agrees at 11 bases. V was clipped by 3 bases and J by 1 base; unmatched bases: 5. Germline V gene lookup returns CDR1 SGHKS and CDR2 YYEKEE (reference sequence). This CDR3 spans 16 amino acids. The CDR3 is CASSSPGTGGNYGYTF. CDR3 sequence (DNA): TGTGCCAGCAGCTCACCCGGGACAGGGGGTAACTATGGCTACACCTTC.

The chain combines TRBV5-5 with TRBJ2-2; TRBD2 might be the D (6 bases). The V and J ends lost 4 bases and 5 bases respectively, with 18 bases between them. CDR3 length: 16 residues. Germline CDR1 is SGHKS and CDR2 is YYEKEE (reference sequence). CDR3 region: CASSPPASAGTGELFF. The DNA of the CDR3 is TGTGCCAGCAGCCCCCCCGCCTCCGCGGGGACCGGGGAGCTGTTTTTT. The whole variable domain, filled in from reference TRBV5-5 and TRBJ2-2, reads DAGVTQSPTHLIKTRGQQVTLRCSPISGHKSVSWYQQVLGQGPQFIFQYYEKEERGRGNFPDRFSARQFPNYSSELNVNALLLGDSALYLCASSPPASAGTGELFFGEGSRLTVL.

This clone occurred a few times. V is TRBV5-8 and J is TRBJ1-5; 7 nucleotides align to TRBD1. The V and J ends lost 4 bases and 7 bases, in that order; junction bases with no gene match: 8. Germline lookup yields CDR1 SGHTS and CDR2 YDEGEE. The CDR3 length is 14 residues. The CDR3 coding sequence is TGTGCCAGCAGCCACAGGGGTCTCGGCCAGCCCCAGCATTTT. Amino acids: CASSHRGLGQPQHF.

This clone was picked up many times. The sample contains more than one DNA sequence encoding this CDR3. V is TRBV12-3 or TRBV12-4 and J is TRBJ2-7; 7 bases map to TRBD2. The CDR3 extends over 11 amino acids. The J segment lost 6 bases and the V segment lost 4 bases, leaving 0 bases of the junction unmatched. DNA for the CDR3: TGTGCCAGCAGTTGGGGGGGCGAGCAGTACTTC. It yields the protein CASSWGGEQYF.

The rearrangement uses TRBV6-5 and TRBJ2-5; 8 nucleotides align to TRBD2. CDR1 is MNHEY and CDR2 is SVGAGI in the germline V gene. The CDR3 runs to 15 residues. The ends lost 5 bases at V and 1 base at J; junction bases unmatched: 6. The CDR3 sequence: CASSPPRGAQETQYF. The CDR3 DNA sequence: TGTGCCAGCAGTCCGCCGCGGGGGGCCCAAGAGACCCAGTACTTC.

The V call is TRBV5-1, the J call TRBJ2-5; TRBD2 matches 9 bases. Germline CDR1 is SGHRS and CDR2 is YFSETQ. The length of the CDR3 is 15 residues. The ends lost 4 bases at V and 4 bases at J; junction bases unmatched: 8. DNA for the CDR3: TGCGCCAGCAGCCCCCCGGGAGCGGGGGGAGAGACCCAGTACTTC. It codes for CASSPPGAGGETQYF.

The chain is built from TRBV28 and TRBJ1-1; 7 bases are shared with TRBD1. The J segment lost 0 bases and the V segment lost 6 bases, leaving 16 bases of the junction unmatched. The germline gives CDR1 MDHEN, CDR2 SYDVKM. The CDR3 consists of 18 residues. The DNA of the CDR3 is TGTGCCAGCAGACCCCCGATCGGACAGGCTGATATGAACACTGAAGCTTTCTTT. Its protein is CASRPPIGQADMNTEAFF.

The chain joins TRBV5-1 to TRBJ2-5; tentative D call: TRBD1 (5 bases). V lost 5 bases and J lost 4, with 15 bases in between. The CDR3 has 14 amino acids. The germline CDR1 and CDR2 sequences are SGHRS and YFSETQ. The CDR3, as DNA: TGCGCCAGCAGTCCCCTACAGGATTTAGAGACCCAGTACTTC. Protein product: CASSPLQDLETQYF.